The 32 T cell receptor beta chains below all came from one sample that was sequenced in a study of beta chain features in type 1 diabetes. Reverse transcribing all isolated RNA meant expressed TCRB transcripts were sequenced. Produced via immunoSEQ multiplex PCR; TCRdb's table is partial and in-frame only. The sample includes 110,000 to 150,000 clones, roughly 9.7% of them seen just once. The specimen sequenced was central memory CD4+ T cells from blood. These TCRs come from a woman in her thirties or forties in good health.

The chain recombines TRBV11-2 with TRBJ1-1, with 8 bases lining up with TRBD1. J lost 11 bases, V lost 7 bases, and 15 bases had no gene match. There are 14 residues in the CDR3. Germline assignment: CDR1 SGHAT and CDR2 FQNNGV. This CDR3 reads CASTANPGQERAFF. The DNA for the CDR3 is TGTGCCAGCACCGCGAATCCGGGACAGGAGAGGGCTTTCTTT.

This clone was seen a handful of times. The rearrangement joins TRBV2 to TRBJ2-3, with TRBD1 matching 7 bases. Trimming took 10 bases from V and 1 from J; bases not matched to a gene: 8. This CDR3 region has 14 residues. Looked up from germline, CDR1 is SNHLY and CDR2 is FYNNEI. CDR3 amino acids: CATTQGPGTDTQYF. CDR3 coding DNA: TGTGCCACAACACAGGGGCCGGGCACAGATACGCAGTATTTT.

This clone was seen ten or more times. The rearrangement uses TRBV29-1 and TRBJ1-5, with TRBD1 identical over 7 bases. After removal of 5 bases from V and 5 bases from J, the junction contained 3 bases not matched to a gene. In germline, CDR1 is SQVTM, CDR2 ANQGSEA. The CDR3 spans 12 residues. CDR3 region: CSVRTGDQPQHF. CDR3 bases: TGCAGCGTTCGAACAGGGGATCAGCCCCAGCATTTT.

This sequence joins TRBV6-6 and TRBJ2-7, with TRBD1 matching over 7 bases. The V and J ends lost 6 bases and 3 bases, in that order; junction bases with no gene match: 14. This CDR3 contains 16 residues. Germline CDR1 MNHNY, CDR2 SVGAGI (reference sequence). Here the CDR3 reads CASSRVGTVGFYEQYF. The DNA of the CDR3 is TGTGCCAGCAGCCGAGTAGGGACAGTGGGTTTCTACGAGCAGTACTTC.

This clone was counted a few times. This rearrangement joins TRBV19 to TRBJ1-5; D ambiguous. Trimming took off 1 base at V and 5 bases at J, with 6 bases between the two ends. Germline values: CDR1 LNHDA, CDR2 SQIVND (reference sequence). The length of the CDR3 is 13 residues. Written as DNA, the CDR3 is TGTGCCAGTAGTATAGGTCGGGATCAGCCCCAGCATTTT. Amino acid sequence: CASSIGRDQPQHF.

This clone was seen only a few times. This rearrangement joins TRBV19 to TRBJ1-5, with TRBD1 matching 8 bases. V gave up 6 bases and J gave up 6 bases; unmatched junction bases: 7. CDR1 is LNHDA and CDR2 is SQIVND in the germline V gene (reference sequence). The CDR3 is 14 amino acids. The CDR3 DNA follows: TGTGCCAGTAGCCTCGGACAGGGAGGTCAGCCCCAGCATTTT. It specifies CASSLGQGGQPQHF. Variable domain in full (rest from reference TRBV19 and TRBJ1-5): DGGITQSPKYLFRKEGQNVTLSCEQNLNHDAMYWYRQDPGQGLRLIYYSQIVNDFQKGDIAEGYSVSREKKESFPLTVTSAQKNPTAFYLCASSLGQGGQPQHFGDGTRLSIL.

This chain links TRBV7-2 with TRBJ2-3, with D possibly TRBD2 on 6 matching bases. CDR1 SGHTA and CDR2 FQGNSA come from the germline V gene. The CDR3 loop spans 16 amino acids. V lost 4 bases and J 4 bases, leaving 18 bases between the germline ends. The CDR3 here is CASSSNVGREADTQYF. DNA of the CDR3: TGTGCCAGCAGCTCCAACGTTGGCAGGGAGGCAGATACGCAGTATTTT.

The table lists this clone with a few counts. This chain links TRBV6-1 with TRBJ1-6; D gene ambiguous. Germline loops: CDR1 MNHNS, CDR2 SASEGT. The CDR3 totals 13 residues. Between the trimmed V and J ends, which lost 3 bases and 10 bases, there was a span of 10 bases. The CDR3 region is CASSDFGRSPLHF. CDR3 nucleotide sequence: TGTGCCAGCAGTGATTTTGGGAGATCACCCCTCCACTTT.

The rearrangement joins TRBV6-1 to TRBJ2-5; D is undetermined. Germline CDR1 and CDR2: MNHNS and SASEGT. V was cut by 0 bases and J by 1 base, with 9 bases left in between. CDR3 length: 15 residues. CDR3 loop: CASSEALWSQETQYF. In DNA, the CDR3 is TGTGCCAGCAGTGAAGCTCTGTGGAGCCAAGAGACCCAGTACTTC.

In its sample, this clone was seen a few times. The CDR3 region is CASSLPQGGPTDTQYF. The CDR3 nucleotides are TGCGCCAGCAGCCTTCCACAGGGAGGGCCCACAGATACGCAGTATTTT. The chain couples TRBV5-1 to TRBJ2-3; perhaps TRBD2 as D (7 bases). Trimming removed 4 bases at V and 2 bases at J, with 17 bases between. Per the germline V gene, CDR1 is SGHRS and CDR2 is YFSETQ. The CDR3 runs 16 residues.

About this clone: Mismatch with germline at one junction end may stem from a read error. V and J are TRBV19 and TRBJ1-1; no definite D call. Looked up from germline, CDR1 is LNHDA and CDR2 is SQIVND (reference sequence). The length of the CDR3 is 14 residues. CDR3 sequence reads: CASRIVLMNTEAFF. CDR3 DNA: TGTGCCAGTCGTATAGTCCTAATGAACACTGAAGCTTTCTTT.

Concerning this clone: Other DNA sequences in the sample encode the same CDR3. V is TRBV4-3 and J is TRBJ2-7; D is perhaps TRBD2 (5 bases). The germline CDR1 and CDR2 sequences are LGHNA and YSLEER. The CDR3 length is 14 residues. V dropped 4 bases and J dropped 2 bases, with 12 bases sitting between them. The CDR3 bases are TGCGCCAGCAGCCGCGATCGGGGAACCTACGAGCAGTACTTC. Translated: CASSRDRGTYEQYF.

A few counts support this clone. The identical CDR3 is also encoded by other nucleotide sequences in the sample. The chain recombines TRBV7-2 with TRBJ2-3, with TRBD1 matching 11 bases. V dropped 5 bases and J dropped 5; count of bases not matched to a gene: 6. The CDR3 contains 15 residues. Germline CDR1 SGHTA, CDR2 FQGNSA. DNA of the CDR3: TGTGCCAGCAGCCTAGGACAGGGGGCTGTAGATACGCAGTATTTT. This sequence encodes CASSLGQGAVDTQYF.

This clone showed up just a few times. The CDR3 DNA reads as TGCGCCAGCAGCTTGAATATAGCGGCTAGCACAGATACGCAGTATTTT. As protein: CASSLNIAASTDTQYF. This rearrangement joins TRBV5-1 to TRBJ2-3, with a possible D match to TRBD2 (6 bases). Germline V lookup: CDR1 SGHRS, CDR2 YFSETQ. CDR3 length: 16 residues. Between the trimmed V and J ends, which lost 1 base and 0 bases, there was a span of 12 bases.

The chain carries TRBV4-1 and TRBJ2-7; TRBD1 agrees at 8 bases. Germline loops: CDR1 MGHRA, CDR2 YSYEKL. The junction had 7 bases not matched to a gene; V was cut back by 5 bases and J by 4 bases. This CDR3 contains 14 residues. CDR3 coding DNA: TGCGCCAGCAGCATGTCCGGGACAGGATACGAGCAGTACTTC. Amino acid sequence: CASSMSGTGYEQYF.

This chain connects TRBV6-6 to TRBJ2-3, with 9 bases aligning to TRBD1. The V segment lost 6 bases and the J segment 4 bases; nucleotides outside the gene matches: 8. This CDR3 is 15 amino acids long. Germline V gene sequence: CDR1 MNHNY, CDR2 SVGAGI (reference sequence). CDR3: CASRDRGGGADTQYF. As DNA, the CDR3 is TGTGCCAGCAGGGACAGGGGAGGAGGGGCAGATACGCAGTATTTT.

This clone was recorded a few times. The chain combines TRBV19 with TRBJ1-5; 9 positions agree with TRBD1. CDR3 length: 16 amino acids. V lost 7 bases to trimming and J lost 7 bases; unmatched junction nucleotides: 14. The germline V gene has CDR1 LNHDA and CDR2 SQIVND (reference sequence). This CDR3 is CASTSEGTGFIQPQHF. The CDR3 nucleotides are TGTGCCAGTACCTCGGAGGGGACAGGGTTCATCCAGCCCCAGCATTTT.

This clone was seen a few times. The chain couples TRBV18 to TRBJ1-1; possible D gene TRBD1, 5 bases. Germline loops: CDR1 KGHSH, CDR2 LQKENI. V dropped 2 bases and J dropped 6 bases, with 19 bases sitting between them. The CDR3 runs 16 residues. The CDR3 protein is CASSPNQGGSTSEAFF. In DNA form, the CDR3 reads TGTGCCAGCTCACCAAATCAGGGTGGGTCAACCTCTGAAGCTTTCTTT.

The chain recombines TRBV7-2 with TRBJ2-7; 8 bases align to TRBD2. Per the germline V gene, CDR1 is SGHTA and CDR2 is FQGNSA. The ends lost 5 bases at V and 0 bases at J; junction bases unmatched: 9. The CDR3 totals 16 residues. CDR3 nucleotides: TGTGCCAGCAGCCCCCCCGGGACTAGGAGCTCCTACGAGCAGTACTTC. It codes for CASSPPGTRSSYEQYF.

This clone was recorded a few times. This chain joins TRBV5-1 and TRBJ2-5, with D perhaps matching TRBD1 (5 bases). Germline V gives CDR1 SGHRS, CDR2 YFSETQ. V dropped 0 bases and J dropped 4 bases, with 13 bases sitting between them. The CDR3 spans 15 residues. CDR3 residues: CASSLATDRGETQYF. DNA of the CDR3: TGCGCCAGCAGCTTGGCAACAGATAGGGGAGAGACCCAGTACTTC.

The V and J genes are TRBV2 and TRBJ2-3; 7 bases agree with TRBD1. CDR1 and CDR2 (germline): SNHLY, FYNNEI. The CDR3 is made up of 14 amino acids. V shed 3 bases and J 4 bases; nucleotides not matched to a gene: 4. CDR3 sequence reads: CASSDRGSPDTQYF. CDR3 sequence (DNA): TGTGCCAGCAGTGACAGGGGGTCCCCAGATACGCAGTATTTT.

The chain combines TRBV21-1 with TRBJ2-7; the D call of TRBD2 is as the table states it, not checked on the DNA. TRBV21-1 is listed as a pseudogene. This CDR3 contains 15 residues. CDR3 sequence (DNA): TGTGCCAGCAGCAAAGCGTTGGAGGGGTTCGACGAGCAGTACTTC. Its protein product is CASSKALEGFDEQYF.

Many counts were recorded for this clone. The V call is TRBV7-2, the J call TRBJ2-7; 14 nucleotides agree with TRBD2. V shed 5 bases, J shed 7 bases, and the junction held 7 bases outside the gene matches. Germline-derived CDR1 and CDR2 are SGHTA and FQGNSA. CDR3 length: 15 amino acids. For the CDR3, the DNA is TGTGCCAGCAGCCCGACTAGCGGGGGGGCGGCTGAGCAGTACTTC. This encodes CASSPTSGGAAEQYF.

This clone has just a few counts. The genes are TRBV6-5 and TRBJ1-1, with D uncertain. V lost 2 bases, J lost 1 base, and 14 bases lay in between. Germline CDR1 reads MNHEY; CDR2 reads SVGAGI. CDR3 length: 16 amino acids. In DNA form, the CDR3 reads TGTGCCAGCAGTTACGCCCCGGTAGTCACGAACACTGAAGCTTTCTTT. Residues: CASSYAPVVTNTEAFF.

The chain uses TRBV6-5 and TRBJ1-2; D possibly corresponds to TRBD1 (5 bases). The CDR3 contains 15 residues. Germline CDR1 MNHEY, CDR2 SVGAGI. The ends were cut back, 8 bases at V and 6 bases at J, with 22 bases in the middle. CDR3 in DNA: TGTGCCAGCTGGAGTGGGGCGGGGAATTTCGATGGCTACACCTTC. Translating gives CASWSGAGNFDGYTF.

There are many counts of this clone. The gene calls are TRBV29-1 and TRBJ2-5; 9 nucleotides agree with TRBD1. This CDR3 is 15 amino acids long. Germline lookup yields CDR1 SQVTM and CDR2 ANQGSEA. The J segment lost 7 bases and the V segment lost 2 bases, leaving 11 bases of the junction unmatched. CDR3 in amino acids: CSVETGTGYGRTQYF. The CDR3 region has the DNA TGCAGCGTTGAAACCGGGACAGGGTACGGTAGGACCCAGTACTTC.

The chain combines TRBV15 with TRBJ1-6; D remains unclear. Germline CDR1 reads LNHNV; CDR2 reads YYDKDF (reference sequence). V was pared by 0 bases and J by 3 bases, with 9 bases between. The CDR3 has 16 residues. This CDR3 reads CATSRDSSSYNSPLHF. The CDR3 DNA sequence: TGTGCCACCAGCAGAGATAGTTCAAGCTATAATTCACCCCTCCACTTT. The full variable domain, rest sourced from reference TRBV15 and TRBJ1-6, is DAMVIQNPRYQVTQFGKPVTLSCSQTLNHNVMYWYQQKSSQAPKLLFHYYDKDFNNEADTPDNFQSRRPNTSFCFLDIRSPGLGDTAMYLCATSRDSSSYNSPLHFGNGTRLTVT.

This clone occurred a few times. The V gene is TRBV27, the J gene TRBJ2-5; possible D gene TRBD1, 6 bases. Trimming removed 3 bases at V and 9 bases at J, with 20 bases between. The germline V gene encodes CDR1 MNHEY and CDR2 SMNVEV (reference sequence). The CDR3 extends over 15 amino acids. The CDR3 protein is CASSFLRGPGGAQYF. The CDR3 DNA reads TGTGCCAGCAGTTTTCTCAGGGGTCCGGGTGGGGCCCAGTACTTC.

This clone was detected a few times. CDR3 coding DNA: TGCGCCAGCAGCTCTCGGGGGGGAGACTCTGGGGCCAACGTCCTGACTTTC. It encodes CASSSRGGDSGANVLTF. This chain joins TRBV5-1 and TRBJ2-6, with 8 positions matching TRBD2. The junction had 5 bases not matched to a gene; V was cut back by 3 bases and J by 0 bases. The CDR3 consists of 17 residues. The germline V gene encodes CDR1 SGHRS and CDR2 YFSETQ.

This clone was observed a handful of times. V gene TRBV10-1 combines with J gene TRBJ2-5; 8 bases are shared with TRBD2. This CDR3 contains 15 residues. Germline V lookup: CDR1 WNHNN, CDR2 SYGVQD (reference sequence). Trimming removed 2 bases from V and 5 bases from J; junction bases left unmatched: 7. The CDR3 DNA follows: TGCGCCAGCAGTGAGGCTAGCGGGTCCAGTGAGACCCAGTACTTC. Its translation is CASSEASGSSETQYF.

This clone has at least ten counts. The chain recombines TRBV19 with TRBJ1-2, with 8 nucleotides matching TRBD1. The CDR3 sequence is 14 residues long. Germline assignment: CDR1 LNHDA and CDR2 SQIVND (reference sequence). V gave up 6 bases and J gave up 4 bases; unmatched junction bases: 7. This CDR3 reads CASRRDRLGYGYTF. CDR3 bases: TGTGCCAGTAGGCGGGACAGGTTAGGCTATGGCTACACCTTC.

This clone was observed many times. The J gene is TRBJ1-2, the V gene TRBV12-5; D not resolved. Trimming left V 7 bases short and J 6 bases short, with 15 bases between. Germline values: CDR1 LGHNT, CDR2 FRNRAP. CDR3 length: 13 residues. The CDR3 here is CASAKGEVDGYTF. CDR3 DNA sequence: TGTGCTAGTGCAAAGGGAGAGGTTGATGGCTACACCTTC.